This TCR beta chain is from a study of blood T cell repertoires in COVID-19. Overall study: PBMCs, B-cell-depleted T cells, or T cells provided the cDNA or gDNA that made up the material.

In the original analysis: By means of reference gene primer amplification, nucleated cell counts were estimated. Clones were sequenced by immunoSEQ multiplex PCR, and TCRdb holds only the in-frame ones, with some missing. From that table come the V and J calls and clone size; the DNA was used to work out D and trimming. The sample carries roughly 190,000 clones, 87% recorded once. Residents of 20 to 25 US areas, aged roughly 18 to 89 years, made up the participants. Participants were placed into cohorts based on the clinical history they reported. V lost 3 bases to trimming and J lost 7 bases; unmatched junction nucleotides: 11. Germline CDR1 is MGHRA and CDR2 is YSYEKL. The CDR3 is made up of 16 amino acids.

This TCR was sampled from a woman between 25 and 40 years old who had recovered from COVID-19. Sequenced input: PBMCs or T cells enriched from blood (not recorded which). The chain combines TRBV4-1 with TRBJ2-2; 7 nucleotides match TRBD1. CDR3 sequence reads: CASSQGYPRGNGELFF. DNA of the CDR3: TGCGCCAGCAGCCAGGGTTATCCCAGGGGGAACGGGGAGCTGTTTTTT.